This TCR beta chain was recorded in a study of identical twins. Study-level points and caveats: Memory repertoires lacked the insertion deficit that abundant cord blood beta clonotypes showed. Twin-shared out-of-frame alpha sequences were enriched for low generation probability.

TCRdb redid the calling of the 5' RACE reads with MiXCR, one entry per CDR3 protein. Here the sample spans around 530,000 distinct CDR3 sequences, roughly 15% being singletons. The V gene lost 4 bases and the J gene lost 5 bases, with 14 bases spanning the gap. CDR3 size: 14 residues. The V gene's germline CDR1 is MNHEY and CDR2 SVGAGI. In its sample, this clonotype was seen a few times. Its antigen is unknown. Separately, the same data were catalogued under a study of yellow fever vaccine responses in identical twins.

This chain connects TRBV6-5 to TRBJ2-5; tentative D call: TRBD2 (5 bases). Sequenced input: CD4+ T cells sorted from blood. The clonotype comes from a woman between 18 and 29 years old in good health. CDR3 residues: CASSFGETKETQYF. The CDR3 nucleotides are TGTGCCAGCAGTTTCGGGGAAACTAAGGAGACCCAGTACTTC.